The sequence of this TCR beta chain was determined in a study of blood T cell repertoires in COVID-19. In the study overall: Samples representing acute and convalescent COVID-19 were sourced from the United States, Italy and Spain. The cDNA or gDNA used as material had been derived from T cells, B-cell-depleted T cells, or PBMCs.

CDR1 is LNHDA and CDR2 is SQIVND in the germline V gene (reference sequence). The CDR3 contains 16 residues. With 3 bases removed from V and 4 bases from J, the gap between germline ends came to 15 bases. The authors' processing: From reference gene primer amplification, estimates of nucleated cell counts were derived. Sequencing used immunoSEQ multiplex PCR; TCRdb keeps in-frame clones, though not all of them. V and J calls and clone size are copied from that table; D and trimming were computed from the DNA. There are some 530,000 clones in the sample; 70% to 90% occur only once, and 3% to 3.5% lies in the top ten.

The TCR was taken from a human donor in a cohort sampled during active COVID-19. The V gene is TRBV19, the J gene TRBJ1-4, with a weak D call TRBD1 (6 bases). What was sequenced was peripheral blood. CDR3: CASSMPRTVSNEKLFF. CDR3 coding DNA: TGTGCCAGTAGTATGCCCCGGACAGTTAGTAATGAAAAACTGTTTTTT.